This T cell receptor (beta chain) was obtained from a study of post-analysis software for immune sequencing data. Overall study: Several disease courses (relapsing-remitting, secondary progressive and progressive-relapsing) of multiple sclerosis were included.

This clonotype was counted between two and nine times. Its antigen is currently unknown. Unique molecular identifiers had been added to the TCR beta cDNA libraries. It was from roughly 0.93 to 9.6 million T cells that about half a million cDNA molecules came. MiXCR, applied by TCRdb to the PCR reads, yields one record per CDR3 protein. Among under 650,000 distinct CDR3 sequences, 44% were seen once, and the ten largest hold over 1.5%. Study observations and caveats: Those samples that were prepared in the same batch co-clustered strongly by F measure. Significantly lower normalized Chao1 diversity was seen in multiple sclerosis patients than in controls.

The sequencing input was blood. The receptor comes from a girl under 18 with multiple sclerosis.

CDR3: CASAVGANEKLFF. CDR3 bases: TGTGCCAGCGCTGTGGGGGCTAATGAAAAACTGTTTTTT. This rearrangement joins TRBV7-6 to TRBJ1-4, with D possibly being TRBD1 (5 bases). The CDR3 contains 13 residues. The germline V gene encodes CDR1 SGHVS and CDR2 FNYEAQ. V was clipped by 8 bases and J by 3 bases, with 10 bases between them.